This T cell receptor beta chain was identified during a study of Ad26.COV2.S vaccination and SARS-CoV-2 variants. Across the study: The trial was COV1001 and the donor's arm was Ad26.COV2.S.

The CDR3 length is 14 residues. Trimming took off 3 bases at V and 1 base at J, with 10 bases between the two ends. Germline CDR1 is KGHSH and CDR2 is LQKENI. Treatment of the sample: 15 to 20 received Ad26.COV2.S at low or high dose, single or two shots; five or six received placebo; per-sample allocation not given. Sample collection was performed on day 63 after the first vaccine or placebo injection. This adult donor, from Boston, was 18-55 years old. As to this clone: Antigen: not known.

Whole-study results and caveats: Vaccinated and placebo-treated recipients had similar non-spike TCR breadth.

Sequencing was performed with immunoSEQ multiplex PCR; in TCRdb, only in-frame clones are kept and a portion is missing. Of hundreds of thousands of clones in the sample, about 92% were seen once. V is TRBV18 and J is TRBJ2-7; D call uncertain. The sequence was obtained from a person between 18 and 59 years old who received the Ad26.COV2.S COVID-19 vaccine or a placebo. The specimen comprised peripheral blood, sampled in a trial of Ad26.COV2.S vaccine versus placebo. CDR3 in amino acids: CASSPEANSYEQYF. The CDR3 DNA reads TGTGCCAGCTCACCCGAAGCAAATTCCTACGAGCAGTACTTC.